This TCR beta chain was sequenced for a study of HIV-infected patients and healthy controls. Using its own MiXCR run on the 5' RACE reads, TCRdb lists one record per CDR3 protein. Of over 55,000 distinct CDR3 sequences listed, less than 20% are singletons. Trimming left V 7 bases short and J 4 bases short, with 14 bases between. CDR1 and CDR2 (germline): MNHGY, SVAAGI. The CDR3 length is 14 residues. This TCR was sampled from a human donor in good health. Input material: CD4+ T cells from blood. The J gene is TRBJ1-5, the V gene TRBV6-9; D not certain. CDR3 sequence: CASIAPGRNQPQHF. The DNA for the CDR3 is TGTGCCAGCATCGCCCCGGGCAGAAATCAGCCCCAGCATTTT.